This TCR beta chain comes out of a study of blood T cell repertoires in COVID-19. Study overall: Samples came from the United States, Italy and Spain, spanning acute and convalescent COVID-19. T cells, B-cell-depleted T cells, or PBMCs supplied cDNA or gDNA.

People in the exposed group encountered a COVID-19 case within 2 weeks before entering the study. Original data processing: Scientists estimated how many nucleated cells there were by amplifying reference gene primers. Profiled with immunoSEQ multiplex PCR; TCRdb holds only in-frame clones, not every one. Clonal size and the V and J genes are those of that table, whereas D and trimming came from the DNA. The top ten hold 14% of the sample, which has about 180,000 clones, approximately 80% seen once. CDR3 length: 12 amino acids. Germline V gene data show CDR1 as SGHRS and CDR2 as YFSETQ. V was shortened by 2 bases and J by 3 bases, with 6 bases between the two germline ends.

The rearrangement uses TRBV5-1 and TRBJ2-7; D is uncertain. The sample was PBMCs or T cells enriched from blood (not recorded which). The source of this sequence is a man in his 60s who had been exposed to COVID-19. This chain's CDR3 is CASSFPGYEQYF. CDR3 DNA: TGCGCCAGCAGCTTCCCGGGCTACGAGCAGTACTTC.